This TCR beta chain was sequenced for a study of T cells in Graves' hyperthyroidism and ophthalmopathy. This clonotype was observed at least ten times. Its specificity is not known. V lost 4 bases and J lost 4, with 15 bases in between. The CDR3 has 15 residues. Germline V gene lookup returns CDR1 SGHAT and CDR2 FQNNGV. Aged 18 to 65, the patients had hyperthyroidism that was newly diagnosed and had lasted under 2 months. General study points: Researchers found most expanded thyroid clonotypes above 0.001 in blood as well.

RNA transcripts were the template for amplifying TCR beta CDR3 regions. Carried out on the TCR CDR3, a first-round RT-PCR used the HTBI primer set. TCRdb re-called the multiplex PCR reads with MiXCR, one entry per CDR3 protein. This table has under 450,000 distinct CDR3 sequences, approximately 13% appearing once. The V call is TRBV11-2, the J call TRBJ2-3; D gene ambiguous. Sequenced input: blood. The sequence was obtained from a man younger than 40 with Graves' hyperthyroidism that later progressed to Graves' ophthalmopathy. CDR3 region: CASSSKVLLADTQYF. The CDR3 DNA follows: TGTGCCAGCAGCTCCAAGGTGTTGCTGGCAGATACGCAGTATTTT.